The 4 T cell receptor beta chains listed next were all sequenced from one sample in a study of blood T cell repertoires in COVID-19. Clones were sequenced by immunoSEQ multiplex PCR, and TCRdb holds only the in-frame ones, with some missing. The top ten hold about 1.2% of the sample, which has roughly 180,000 clones, approximately 85% seen once. The sequencing input was peripheral blood. These TCRs come from a man in his 60s who had recovered from COVID-19.

The rearrangement uses TRBV5-4 and TRBJ1-1, with TRBD1 matching over 9 bases. J was trimmed by 7 bases and V by 4 bases; bases with no gene match: 11. The CDR3 totals 15 residues. Germline CDR1 and CDR2: SGHNT and YYREEE (reference sequence). The CDR3 reads CASSAPGTGSNEAFF. CDR3 DNA sequence: TGTGCCAGCAGCGCCCCAGGGACAGGGTCGAATGAAGCTTTCTTT.

V gene TRBV19 combines with J gene TRBJ1-4, with D perhaps TRBD1 (6 bases). V shed 1 base and J shed 4 bases, with 13 bases lying between them. Germline values: CDR1 LNHDA, CDR2 SQIVND (reference sequence). This CDR3 region has 16 residues. DNA for the CDR3: TGTGCCAGTAGTATAGGACAGGACCCCGGTAATGAAAAACTGTTTTTT. This gives the protein CASSIGQDPGNEKLFF.

The V gene is TRBV19, the J gene TRBJ1-1, with TRBD1 identical over 11 bases. The CDR3 contains 16 residues. CDR1 is LNHDA and CDR2 is SQIVND in the germline V gene (reference sequence). V shed 5 bases, J shed 4 bases, and the junction held 9 bases outside the gene matches. CDR3 sequence: CASSPGQGALVTEAFF. In DNA, the CDR3 is TGTGCCAGTAGTCCTGGACAGGGGGCGTTAGTCACTGAAGCTTTCTTT.

The J gene is TRBJ1-1, the V gene TRBV12-3 or TRBV12-4; D is unresolved. The V gene lost 5 bases and the J gene lost 1 base, with 8 bases spanning the gap. This CDR3 comprises 13 residues. The CDR3 is CASSPERNTEAFF. In DNA, the CDR3 is TGTGCCAGCAGTCCAGAACGGAACACTGAAGCTTTCTTT.